This T cell receptor beta chain appears in the sequencing data of a study of T cell responses to AZD1222 COVID-19 vaccine. Study information: Second-dose intervals near 4 or 12 weeks were combined. Study observations and caveats: Spike-specific TCR breadth and depth grew following two AZD1222 doses. Spike-spanning, vaccine-associated CD4 TCRs were dominant at 160-218 and 743-854.

As for this clone: Its antigen is not known.

Assay: immunoSEQ multiplex PCR; the TCRdb copy retains only in-frame clones and omits some. The profile shows approximately 180,000 clones, 92% of them singletons. The CDR3 consists of 13 residues. V lost 3 bases to trimming and J lost 4 bases, with 9 bases between them. This chain uses TRBV12-3 or TRBV12-4 with TRBJ2-5; D gene uncertain. The receptor was derived from an adult in good health. Sequencing was performed on peripheral blood, taken on day 0 of AZD1222 vaccination. This chain's CDR3 is CASSFYERETQYF. The CDR3 DNA is TGTGCCAGCAGTTTTTATGAGCGAGAGACCCAGTACTTC.